The clone carrying this TCR beta chain has only one observation. These data belong to a study of blood T cell repertoires in COVID-19. This study enrolled people aged roughly 18 to 89 from approximately 24 US geographic areas. Donors were grouped by their self-reported clinical history. Participants classified as exposed had met a COVID-19 case within 2 weeks before study entry. This CDR3 has 14 residues. Germline assignment: CDR1 SEHNR and CDR2 FQNEAQ (reference sequence). V gave up 1 base and J gave up 0 bases, with 6 bases separating them. Per the original methods: For nucleated cells, counts were estimated from reference gene primer amplification. Measured with immunoSEQ multiplex PCR; TCRdb has only the in-frame clones, and not every one. V, J and clone size are taken as reported in that table, and D and trimming were inferred from the DNA itself. The sample shows a few hundred thousand clones, nearly 90% of them seen only once.

This sequence originates from a woman between 45 and 60 years old who had been exposed to COVID-19. The chain couples TRBV7-9 to TRBJ2-5; tentative D call: TRBD1 (5 bases). Input material: PBMCs or T cells enriched from blood (not recorded which). The DNA for the CDR3 is TGTGCCAGCAGCTTAGAGGGGTACCAAGAGACCCAGTACTTC. As protein: CASSLEGYQETQYF.